This T cell receptor (beta chain) stems from a study of T-cell memory formation after mild COVID-19. Germline lookup yields CDR1 SEHNR and CDR2 FQNEAQ (reference sequence). The CDR3 covers 15 residues. With 0 bases removed from V and 5 bases from J, the gap between germline ends came to 13 bases. Each CDR3 protein gets one entry after TCRdb re-called the 5' RACE reads with MiXCR. The data show around 310,000 distinct CDR3 sequences, with roughly 13% seen just once and over 20% held by the top ten. Material for sequencing was PBMCs or a T cell subset sorted from them (not recorded which). The rearrangement links TRBV7-9 to TRBJ1-1, with a possible D match to TRBD1 (5 bases). The clonotype originates from a man aged 18 to 35 who had mild COVID-19 (a few samples of this study predate the infection). Cell type and time point are not known. The CDR3 DNA follows: TGTGCCAGCAGCTTAGCGGGGAGACGGGGGACTGAAGCTTTCTTT. It codes for CASSLAGRRGTEAFF.